The TCR beta chain described here comes from a study of kidney transplant recipient with SARS-CoV-2 infection. The table lists this clonotype with a few counts. Using its own MiXCR run on the reads, TCRdb lists one record per CDR3 protein. This table has under 300,000 distinct CDR3 sequences, under 35% appearing once. The CDR3 consists of 16 residues. Germline trimming cut 2 bases from V and 5 bases from J; bases unmatched to any gene: 4. Germline CDR1 MDHEN, CDR2 SYDVKM. The sequencing here drew on a blood sample, taken at baseline and on day 111 from a kidney transplant recipient. This TCR came from a young adult male patient who had COVID-19 and was a kidney transplant recipient. T cells may partly derive from the graft donor. This sequence joins TRBV28 and TRBJ2-5; 14 bases fit TRBD2. CDR3 in amino acids: CASSLGLAGGRETQYF. As DNA, the CDR3 is TGTGCCAGCAGTTTAGGACTAGCGGGGGGTCGGGAGACCCAGTACTTC.